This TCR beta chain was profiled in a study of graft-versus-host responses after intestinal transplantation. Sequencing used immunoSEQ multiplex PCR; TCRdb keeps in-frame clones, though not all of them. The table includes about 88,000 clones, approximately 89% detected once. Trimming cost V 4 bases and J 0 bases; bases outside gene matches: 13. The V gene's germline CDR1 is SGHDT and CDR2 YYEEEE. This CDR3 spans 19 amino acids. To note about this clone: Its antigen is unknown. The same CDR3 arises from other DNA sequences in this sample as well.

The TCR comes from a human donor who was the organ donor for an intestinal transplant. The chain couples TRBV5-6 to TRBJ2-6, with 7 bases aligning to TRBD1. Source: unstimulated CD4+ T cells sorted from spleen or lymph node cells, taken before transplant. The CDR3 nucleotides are TGTGCCAGCAGCCCGCTGGACAGGCAGTACTTCTCTGGGGCCAACGTCCTGACTTTC. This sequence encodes CASSPLDRQYFSGANVLTF.